This section outlines one T cell receptor beta chain sequence together with its context. This entry comes from a study of blood T cell repertoires in COVID-19. About the research overall: PBMCs, B-cell-depleted T cells, or T cells were the source of the cDNA or gDNA that made up the material.

The V gene's germline CDR1 is LNHDA and CDR2 SQIVND (reference sequence). Trimming removed 3 bases at V and 6 bases at J, with 14 bases between. CDR3 length: 14 amino acids. Per the study methods: The assay estimated nucleated cells by amplifying reference gene primers. Sequencing was performed with immunoSEQ multiplex PCR; in TCRdb, only in-frame clones are kept and a portion is missing. For V, J and clone size, that table is used; D and trimming come from the DNA. The data contain hundreds of thousands of clones, about 85% of them singletons. This TCR derives from a man between 18 and 29 years old with active or convalescent COVID-19. Material for sequencing was peripheral blood. J is TRBJ1-1 and V is TRBV19; D might be TRBD1 (6 bases). CDR3 protein: CASSILGGASEAFF. The CDR3 DNA reads as TGTGCCAGTAGTATTCTTGGGGGCGCGTCTGAAGCTTTCTTT.